This TCR beta chain was sequenced for a study of early T cells in non-severe SARS-CoV-2 infection. Overall study: Chains stayed unpaired after sequencing of bulk RNA from unsorted whole blood.

Trimming took 2 bases from V and 7 from J; bases not matched to a gene: 2. Germline V gene sequence: CDR1 MGHDK, CDR2 SYGVNS. The CDR3 covers 13 residues. This clonotype was observed many times. The antigen is unknown. Individually, cDNA molecules had unique molecular identifiers attached to them. MiXCR, applied by TCRdb to the 5' RACE reads, yields one record per CDR3 protein. Counted here are about 67,000 distinct CDR3 sequences, 11% occurring once; the ten biggest clones make up 3.5% to 4%. Findings and limits, study-wide: Matching results from VDJdb favored anti-spike CD8 responses, leaving private and CD4 specificities undetected.

The sequencing sample was made of whole blood. The receptor was isolated from an adult who was a healthcare worker with PCR-confirmed SARS-CoV-2 infection or an uninfected control (not recorded which). The J gene is TRBJ1-1, the V gene TRBV25-1, with 9 bases that match TRBD1. The CDR3 bases are TGTGCCAGCAGTGAAGGGACAGGGCTTGAAGCTTTCTTT. This sequence encodes CASSEGTGLEAFF.